These 27 T cell receptor beta chains were all obtained from the same sample, sequenced in a study of cytomegalovirus exposure and HLA in healthy donors. A multiplex PCR was run with 60 Vbeta primers and 13 Jbeta primers. The table came from immunoSEQ multiplex PCR; TCRdb's copy has only in-frame clones and leaves some out. Altogether approximately 87,000 clones are present, approximately 81% being singletons, with the ten largest covering roughly 4%. Input material: PBMCs. The receptors stem from a woman in her 70s in good health and CMV-seropositive.

V and J are TRBV10-3 and TRBJ1-5; the D gene is possibly TRBD1 (5 bases). Trimming stripped 0 bases from V and 7 bases from J, with 16 bases between. Germline CDR1 reads ENHRY; CDR2 reads SYGVKD. The CDR3 runs to 16 residues. The CDR3 reads CAISESRGMGHQPQHF. CDR3 in DNA: TGTGCCATCAGTGAGTCTAGGGGTATGGGGCACCAGCCCCAGCATTTT.

DNA of the CDR3: TGTGCCAGTAGGCCTAGCGGGAGCTCCTACGAGCAGTACTTC. Its translation is CASRPSGSSYEQYF. The chain recombines TRBV19 with TRBJ2-7; 10 nucleotides match TRBD2. The CDR3 has 14 residues. Germline CDR1 is LNHDA and CDR2 is SQIVND (reference sequence). V shed 6 bases and J 0 bases; nucleotides not matched to a gene: 2.

CDR3 residues: CAWEQVGTSGPDTQYF. The CDR3 DNA sequence: TGTGCCTGGGAACAAGTCGGGACTAGCGGGCCAGATACGCAGTATTTT. V gene TRBV30 combines with J gene TRBJ2-3, with 12 bases that match TRBD2. Losses at the gene ends were 5 bases for V and 4 bases for J; bases not matched to a gene: 10. Germline V CDR1 and CDR2: GTSNPN, SVGIG (reference sequence). There are 16 residues in the CDR3.

The gene calls are TRBV19 and TRBJ2-1, with 10 bases lining up with TRBD1. In germline, CDR1 is LNHDA, CDR2 SQIVND (reference sequence). The CDR3 sequence is 14 residues long. Trimming at V came to 9 bases and at J to 9 bases, leaving 11 bases not matched to a gene. This chain's CDR3 is CASRIGQGVVEQFF. CDR3 sequence (DNA): TGTGCCAGCCGTATCGGACAGGGGGTAGTTGAGCAGTTCTTC. The whole variable domain, remainder taken from reference TRBV19 and TRBJ2-1, is DGGITQSPKYLFRKEGQNVTLSCEQNLNHDAMYWYRQDPGQGLRLIYYSQIVNDFQKGDIAEGYSVSREKKESFPLTVTSAQKNPTAFYLCASRIGQGVVEQFFGPGTRLTVL.

The chain carries TRBV6-1 and TRBJ1-5; TRBD1 aligns across 11 bases. The CDR3 extends over 16 amino acids. The V segment lost 4 bases and the J segment 4 bases; nucleotides outside the gene matches: 6. From germline, CDR1 is MNHNS and CDR2 SASEGT. The CDR3 bases are TGTGCCAGCAGTGCAGGACAGGGGGCCGGGAATCAGCCCCAGCATTTT. It translates to CASSAGQGAGNQPQHF.

The rearrangement joins TRBV2 to TRBJ1-6, with 7 bases matching TRBD1. This CDR3 is built from 19 residues. Germline CDR1 and CDR2: SNHLY and FYNNEI. After removal of 4 bases from V and 0 bases from J, the junction contained 12 bases not matched to a gene. The CDR3 loop is CASSGRQGRQSSYNSPLHF. The CDR3 coding sequence is TGTGCCAGCAGTGGGCGACAGGGAAGACAAAGCTCCTATAATTCACCCCTCCACTTT.

A single count supports this clone. The chain is built from TRBV27 and TRBJ2-1; 8 bases align to TRBD1. The CDR3 totals 15 residues. Looked up from germline, CDR1 is MNHEY and CDR2 is SMNVEV (reference sequence). Trimming cost V 6 bases and J 0 bases; bases outside gene matches: 4. CDR3 protein: CASRTGDRSYNEQFF. As DNA, the CDR3 is TGTGCCAGCAGGACAGGGGATCGCTCCTACAATGAGCAGTTCTTC.

This clone has a single count. The CDR3 ends on some other residue instead of the conserved phenylalanine or tryptophan, so this is likely a read error. Because the CDR3's place on the DNA is in doubt, the DNA is left out and the CDR3 is given as listed by TCRdb. The J gene is TRBJ2-7, the V gene TRBV7-9; the listed D gene, TRBD1, was not tested against the DNA. CDR1 and CDR2 (germline): SEHNR, FQNEAQ (reference sequence). Ends included, the CDR3 has 12 residues. The CDR3 region is CASSRQGQAIRL.

This rearrangement joins TRBV27 to TRBJ2-3, with 7 bases fitting TRBD1. The V and J ends lost 3 bases and 7 bases, in that order; junction bases with no gene match: 4. Germline loops: CDR1 MNHEY, CDR2 SMNVEV (reference sequence). There are 13 residues in the CDR3. The CDR3 here is CASSLSGGYTQYF. CDR3 sequence (DNA): TGTGCCAGCAGTTTGTCAGGGGGTTATACGCAGTATTTT.

V gene TRBV7-2 combines with J gene TRBJ2-7; 8 positions match TRBD1. Per the germline V gene, CDR1 is SGHTA and CDR2 is FQGNSA. Trimming at V came to 5 bases and at J to 2 bases, leaving 8 bases not matched to a gene. CDR3 size: 15 residues. CDR3 sequence reads: CASSLRGRGPYEQYF. CDR3 nucleotide sequence: TGTGCCAGCAGCCTCCGTGGCAGGGGGCCCTACGAGCAGTACTTC.

This chain joins TRBV7-9 and TRBJ2-1, with 9 bases identical to TRBD2. The CDR3 sequence is 16 residues long. CDR1 SEHNR and CDR2 FQNEAQ come from the germline V gene (reference sequence). The V segment lost 5 bases and the J segment 8 bases; nucleotides outside the gene matches: 13. CDR3 sequence (DNA): TGTGCCAGCAGCCCCAAGTATAGCGGGAGTTTGTATGAGCAGTTCTTC. Amino acid sequence: CASSPKYSGSLYEQFF.

This clone came up once. The J gene is TRBJ2-5, the V gene TRBV7-2, with TRBD2 matching over 8 bases. TRBJ2-7 matches the DNA end more closely, so the J call is doubtful. CDR3 length: 15 residues. Germline V gene data show CDR1 as SGHTA and CDR2 as FQGNSA. CDR3 nucleotide sequence: TGTGCCAGCAGCTTCACCAGCGGGAGTTCGTACGAGCAGTACTTC. Translating gives CASSFTSGSSYEQYF.

J is TRBJ2-2 and V is TRBV2; D is unresolved. The CDR3 contains 14 residues. Per the germline V gene, CDR1 is SNHLY and CDR2 is FYNNEI. V was trimmed by 7 bases and J by 4 bases, leaving 13 bases between them. The CDR3 DNA follows: TGTGCCAGCAAGAAAGAAGCGACCACCGGGGAGCTGTTTTTT. Translated, it gives CASKKEATTGELFF.

The rearrangement joins TRBV30 to TRBJ2-3; 12 bases match TRBD2. The CDR3 is 17 residues long. The germline V gene has CDR1 GTSNPN and CDR2 SVGIG (reference sequence). V was pared by 0 bases and J by 2 bases, with 6 bases of the junction left unmatched. The CDR3 here is CAWSVLRTSGTTDTQYF. CDR3 in DNA: TGTGCCTGGAGTGTACTTCGGACTAGCGGGACCACAGATACGCAGTATTTT.

The genes are TRBV5-4 and TRBJ1-1; 10 bases align to TRBD1. V trimming: 3 bases; J trimming: 5 bases; junction bases outside the gene matches: 4. In germline, CDR1 is SGHNT, CDR2 YYREEE (reference sequence). This CDR3 has 14 amino acids. Here the CDR3 DNA reads TGTGCCAGCAGCTCGACAGGGGGCAATACTGAAGCTTTCTTT. It codes for CASSSTGGNTEAFF.

The chain links TRBV5-5 to TRBJ2-6; 10 bases line up with TRBD1. Germline lookup yields CDR1 SGHKS and CDR2 YYEKEE (reference sequence). This CDR3 has 17 residues. Germline trimming cut 4 bases from V and 1 base from J; bases unmatched to any gene: 5. CDR3 sequence: CASSPGTGVSGANVLTF. The DNA for the CDR3 is TGTGCCAGCAGCCCTGGGACAGGGGTGTCTGGGGCCAACGTCCTGACTTTC.

The CDR3 coding sequence is TGTGCCAGCAGCTTAGACAGTAACTATGGCTACACCTTC. Residues: CASSLDSNYGYTF. V gene TRBV5-6 combines with J gene TRBJ1-2; the D gene is possibly TRBD1 (5 bases). V shed 2 bases and J shed 1 base, with 6 bases lying between them. Germline V gives CDR1 SGHDT, CDR2 YYEEEE. The CDR3 contains 13 residues. Full variable domain (outside the CDR3, taken from reference TRBV5-6 and TRBJ1-2): DAGVTQSPTHLIKTRGQQVTLRCSPKSGHDTVSWYQQALGQGPQFIFQYYEEEERQRGNFPDRFSGHQFPNYSSELNVNALLLGDSALYLCASSLDSNYGYTFGSGTRLTVV.

The rearrangement joins TRBV28 to TRBJ1-1, with no clear D. CDR1 and CDR2 (germline): MDHEN, SYDVKM. V dropped 8 bases and J dropped 1 base, with 11 bases sitting between them. The CDR3 is 13 residues long. The CDR3 coding sequence is TGTGCCAGCCGTAATACAAGGAACACTGAAGCTTTCTTT. This translates into CASRNTRNTEAFF.

Comments on this clone: At one of its ends the junction is not consistent with the germline gene, which may arise from a read error. V is TRBV7-9 and J is TRBJ1-1; D might be TRBD1 (6 bases). CDR3 length: 13 amino acids. Germline V gene lookup returns CDR1 SEHNR and CDR2 FQNEAQ (reference sequence). CDR3 region: CSSSLGDTTEAFF. CDR3 in DNA: TGTTCCAGCAGCTTAGGGGACACCACTGAAGCTTTCTTT.

V usage is TRBV14 and J usage is TRBJ1-1; D not resolved. The CDR3 contains 13 residues. V lost 6 bases to trimming and J lost 5 bases, with 13 bases between them. CDR1 and CDR2 from the germline V gene are SGHDN and FVKESK. CDR3 amino acids: CASRWSSGTEAFF. DNA for the CDR3: TGTGCCAGCAGGTGGTCCTCGGGGACTGAAGCTTTCTTT.

The genes are TRBV11-1 and TRBJ2-1, with D tentatively TRBD2 (6 bases). With 2 bases removed from V and 8 bases from J, the gap between germline ends came to 13 bases. Germline values: CDR1 SGHAT, CDR2 FQDESV (reference sequence). The CDR3 contains 14 residues. The CDR3 coding sequence is TGTGCCAGCAGCTTATTGCAGGGCGGGGATGAGCAGTTCTTC. Translation: CASSLLQGGDEQFF.

V usage is TRBV7-2 and J usage is TRBJ2-3; 8 bases map to TRBD2. Germline V gene sequence: CDR1 SGHTA, CDR2 FQGNSA. V shed 5 bases, J shed 0 bases, and the junction held 4 bases outside the gene matches. The CDR3 loop spans 15 amino acids. The CDR3 region is CASSSLAGSTDTQYF. For the CDR3, the DNA is TGTGCCAGCAGCAGCCTAGCGGGTAGCACAGATACGCAGTATTTT.

The V gene is TRBV7-2, the J gene TRBJ2-1; 7 bases align to TRBD2. V dropped 5 bases and J dropped 5; count of bases not matched to a gene: 12. CDR1 is SGHTA and CDR2 is FQGNSA in the germline V gene. The CDR3 is made up of 16 amino acids. The CDR3 loop is CASSTYSGYDNNEQFF. The CDR3 DNA is TGTGCCAGCAGCACCTATAGCGGGTACGATAACAATGAGCAGTTCTTC.

The chain has TRBV7-8 and TRBJ1-2, with TRBD1 identical over 9 bases. The germline CDR1 and CDR2 sequences are SGHVS and FQNEAQ. CDR3 size: 14 residues. Trimming cost V 2 bases and J 10 bases; bases outside gene matches: 8. CDR3: CASSLRPGQGDYTF. Written as DNA, the CDR3 is TGTGCCAGCAGCTTACGACCGGGACAGGGCGACTACACCTTC.

Only a few counts were recorded for this clone. The chain carries TRBV27 and TRBJ2-7; 9 nucleotides line up with TRBD1. This CDR3 comprises 12 residues. V gave up 6 bases and J gave up 5 bases; unmatched junction bases: 2. CDR1 is MNHEY and CDR2 is SMNVEV in the germline V gene (reference sequence). The CDR3 reads CASSWTGDEQYF. Written as DNA, the CDR3 is TGTGCCAGCAGCTGGACAGGGGACGAGCAGTACTTC.

In its sample, this clone was seen a few times. In the same sample, other DNA sequences code for this CDR3. This chain connects TRBV30 to TRBJ2-7; TRBD2 matches 7 bases. The CDR3 covers 14 residues. Trimming took 0 bases from V and 0 from J; bases not matched to a gene: 2. The germline V gene has CDR1 GTSNPN and CDR2 SVGIG (reference sequence). CDR3 nucleotides: TGTGCCTGGAGTGTTGGCGGGAGCTCCTACGAGCAGTACTTC. Its protein is CAWSVGGSSYEQYF.

The chain employs TRBV6-5 and TRBJ2-1, with 9 bases lining up with TRBD2. CDR1 and CDR2 (germline): MNHEY, SVGAGI. With V trimmed by 6 bases and J by 6 bases, 6 bases remained unmatched. The CDR3 totals 14 residues. The CDR3 region is CASRNLAGVNEQFF. DNA for the CDR3: TGTGCCAGCAGAAATTTAGCGGGAGTCAATGAGCAGTTCTTC.